This TCR beta chain was identified during a study of a mutant IDH1 vaccine in newly diagnosed glioma. Study summary: Treatment recipients were approximately 62% male and approximately 40% female, and their mean age was around 40 years.

The table came from immunoSEQ multiplex PCR; TCRdb's copy has only in-frame clones and leaves some out. The repertoire consists of tens of thousands of clones, with 80% occurring once and the leading ten covering over 4.5%. V was cut by 2 bases and J by 10 bases, with 12 bases left in between. CDR3 length equals 13 residues. Germline assignment: CDR1 SEHNR and CDR2 FQNEAQ (reference sequence). With respect to this clone: Its target is not known.

The time point is: week 11, during vaccination. Vaccine doses each comprised 300 ug of mutant IDH1 20-mer peptide, with topical imiquimod. The source was PBMCs, collected from a glioma patient whose treatment included an IDH1 peptide vaccine. The J gene is TRBJ2-1, the V gene TRBV7-9, with a weak D call TRBD1 (5 bases). This receptor was taken from a man in his forties or fifties with glioma. Here the CDR3 reads CASSLKGAGEQFF. The CDR3 DNA is TGTGCCAGCAGCTTAAAAGGGGCTGGGGAGCAGTTCTTC.